This entry concerns a single TCR beta chain. Its target antigen remains unknown. Base-call qualities are not available, and no considerably larger clone is one nucleotide away. This specimen's treatment or condition label, per the study, means: some 20 received Ad26.COV2.S at low or high dose, single or two shots; five or six received placebo; per-sample allocation not given. For vaccine and placebo recipients, the sequenced repertoires came from samples collected on day 63 after the first injection. Cohort 1b enrolled around 24 adults aged 18-55 years at a single site in Boston, USA, between 29 July and 7 August 2020. As a vaccine, Ad26.COV2.S was a replication-incompetent adenovirus type 26 vector that expressed a prefusion-stabilized SARS-CoV-2 spike protein derived from the original Wuhan strain. Relative to germline, V is missing 0 bases and J is missing 4 bases, with 8 bases of the junction outside any gene match. CDR1 and CDR2 are read off the germline V gene as SGDLS and YYNGEE. The CDR3 holds 17 amino acids from the cysteine to the phenylalanine. Left in the record is the CDR3 DNA by itself, 51 bases read in frame from the first base.

The record originates from a study of Ad26.COV2.S vaccination and SARS-CoV-2 variants (dated by TCRdb to the early 2020s). About the study as a whole: Vaccine-arm donors were drawn from COV1001, a multicentre, randomized, double-blind, placebo-controlled phase I-IIa trial of Ad26.COV2.S in healthy adults. Ad26.COV2.S was administered intramuscularly at 5 x 10^10 or 1 x 10^11 viral particles, either as a single shot or as two shots given 56 days apart. The specificity and breadth of SARS-CoV-2-reactive T cell receptors after Ad26.COV2.S vaccination were assessed by TCRbeta repertoire sequencing. A total of some 30 samples were included in the TCR-sequenced set, comprising around 19 Ad26.COV2.S vaccine recipients, 5 placebo recipients and 8 SARS-CoV-2 convalescent individuals. Trial participants were randomized into five groups of five, in which low-dose or high-dose Ad26.COV2.S was given once or twice, or placebo was given on both occasions. Throughout the experiments and outcome assessment, investigators stayed blinded to trial group allocation. Results and caveats for the whole study, not just this receptor: Compared with placebo recipients, Ad26.COV2.S recipients showed higher spike-specific TCR breadth (P = 0.0014). Substantial breadth of spike-specific CD8+ and CD4+ T cell responses was reported after vaccination. Non-spike TCR breadth was comparable between vaccine and placebo recipients, consistent with the vaccine containing only spike. The authors noted that total T cell responses may have been underestimated by the TCR breadth and depth analyses. The study was not powered to compare responses between vaccine doses or regimens.

The immunoSEQ Assay was used to sequence TCRbeta CDR3 regions. After extraction, genomic DNA underwent amplification by bias-controlled multiplex PCR, followed by high-throughput sequencing. Turning to the authors' computational methods: Collapsing and filtering of sequences were performed to quantify the absolute abundance of each unique TCRbeta CDR3 region. T cell fraction was estimated by normalization of TCRbeta template counts to usable DNA, with usable DNA being measured through amplification of reference genes present in all nucleated cells. Repertoire TCRs were annotated as SARS-CoV-2-specific by exact matching of V gene, CDR3 amino acid sequence and J gene to a known reactive TCR set. The reference SARS-CoV-2 TCR set was obtained from MIRA and was filtered for enrichment in COVID-19-positive ImmuneCODE repertoires, whereby public or cross-reactive TCRs were removed. Drawing on the MIRA antigens, annotated TCRs were analysed further at the level of specific ORF or position within ORF. Breadth was defined as annotated unique rearrangements over total unique productive rearrangements; depth was the summed frequency of those rearrangements. Two-sided Wilcoxon rank-sum tests were used to compare TCR breadth between groups. TCRdb took over this immuneACCESS table, retaining in-frame rearrangements with V and J assigned. Such tables are incomplete; in checked studies, under half of the missing clones stem from an unresolved V gene, and the remainder is unexplained. V and J calls and clone size are copied from that table; D and trimming were computed from the DNA. The sample profile shows about 390,000 clones; 80% to 90% of them were found once. Under 3.5% of the sample belongs to the ten largest clones.

The material was peripheral blood, obtained in a trial of Ad26.COV2.S vaccine versus placebo. The receptor's source is a person aged 18-60 years who received the Ad26.COV2.S COVID-19 vaccine or a placebo. The rearrangement joined TRBV9 to TRBJ2-2; 8 nucleotides in the junction match TRBD2. The sequenced DNA: TGTGCCAGCAGCGTAGAAGTAAGCGGGGGAACCACCGGGGAGCTGTTTTTT. Translated, it reads CASSVEVSGGTTGELFF.